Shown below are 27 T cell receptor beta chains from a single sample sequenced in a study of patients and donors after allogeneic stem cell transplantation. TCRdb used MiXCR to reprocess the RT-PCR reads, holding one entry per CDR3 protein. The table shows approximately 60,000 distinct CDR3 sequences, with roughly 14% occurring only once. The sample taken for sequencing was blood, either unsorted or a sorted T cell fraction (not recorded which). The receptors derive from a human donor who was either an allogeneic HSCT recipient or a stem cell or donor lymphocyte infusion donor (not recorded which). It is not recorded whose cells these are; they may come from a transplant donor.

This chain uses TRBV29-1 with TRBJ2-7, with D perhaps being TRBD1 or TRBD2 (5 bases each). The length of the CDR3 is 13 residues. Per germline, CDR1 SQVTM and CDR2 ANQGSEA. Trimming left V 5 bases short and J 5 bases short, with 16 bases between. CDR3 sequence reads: CSVPGAGFDEQYF. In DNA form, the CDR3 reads TGCAGCGTTCCCGGGGCGGGTTTCGACGAGCAGTACTTC.

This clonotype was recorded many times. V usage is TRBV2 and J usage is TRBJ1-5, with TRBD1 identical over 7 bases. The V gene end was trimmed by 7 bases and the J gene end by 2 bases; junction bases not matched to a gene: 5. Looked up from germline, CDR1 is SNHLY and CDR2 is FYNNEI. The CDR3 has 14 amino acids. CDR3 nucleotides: TGTGCCAGCAATCGACAGGGACGCAATCAGCCCCAGCATTTT. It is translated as CASNRQGRNQPQHF.

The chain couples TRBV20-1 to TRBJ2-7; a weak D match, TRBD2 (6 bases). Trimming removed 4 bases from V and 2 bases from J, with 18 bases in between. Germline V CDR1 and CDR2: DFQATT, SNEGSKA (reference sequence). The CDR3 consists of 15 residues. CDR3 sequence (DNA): TGCAGTGCTACGGAGTGGGGGGAGGCGACCTACGAGCAGTACTTC. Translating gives CSATEWGEATYEQYF.

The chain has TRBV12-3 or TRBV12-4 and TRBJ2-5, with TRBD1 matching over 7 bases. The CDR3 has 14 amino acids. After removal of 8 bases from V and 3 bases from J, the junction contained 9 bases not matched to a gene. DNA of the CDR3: TGTGCCAGCGTCCCCCGGGACAGCAAAGAGACCCAGTACTTC. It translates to CASVPRDSKETQYF.

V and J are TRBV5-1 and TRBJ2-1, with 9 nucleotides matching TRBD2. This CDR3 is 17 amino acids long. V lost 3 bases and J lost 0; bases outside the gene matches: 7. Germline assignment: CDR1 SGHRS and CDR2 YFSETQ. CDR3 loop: CASSSETSGRSYNEQFF. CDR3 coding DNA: TGCGCCAGCAGCTCAGAGACTAGCGGACGCTCCTACAATGAGCAGTTCTTC. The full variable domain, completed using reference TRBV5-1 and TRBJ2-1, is KAGVTQTPRYLIKTRGQQVTLSCSPISGHRSVSWYQQTPGQGLQFLFEYFSETQRNKGNFPGRFSGRQFSNSRSEMNVSTLELGDSALYLCASSSETSGRSYNEQFFGPGTRLTVL.

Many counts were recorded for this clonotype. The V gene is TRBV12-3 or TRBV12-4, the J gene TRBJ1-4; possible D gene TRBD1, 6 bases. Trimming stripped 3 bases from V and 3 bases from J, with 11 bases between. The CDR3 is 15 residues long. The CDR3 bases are TGTGCCAGCAGTTTTACCGGACAGTCTAATGAAAAACTGTTTTTT. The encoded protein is CASSFTGQSNEKLFF.

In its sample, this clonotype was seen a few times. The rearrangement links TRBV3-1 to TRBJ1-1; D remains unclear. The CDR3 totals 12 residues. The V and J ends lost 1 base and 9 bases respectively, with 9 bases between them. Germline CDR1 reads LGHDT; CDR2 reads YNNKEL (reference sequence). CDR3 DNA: TGTGCCAGCAGCCAAGCTGAAAGTAAAGCTTTCTTT. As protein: CASSQAESKAFF.

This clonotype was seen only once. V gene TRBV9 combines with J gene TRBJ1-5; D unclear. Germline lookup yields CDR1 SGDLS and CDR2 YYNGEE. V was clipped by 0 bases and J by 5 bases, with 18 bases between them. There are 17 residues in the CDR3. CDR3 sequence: CASSVAPHSWSDQPQHF. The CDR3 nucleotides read TGTGCCAGCAGCGTAGCCCCCCATTCGTGGTCGGATCAGCCCCAGCATTTT.

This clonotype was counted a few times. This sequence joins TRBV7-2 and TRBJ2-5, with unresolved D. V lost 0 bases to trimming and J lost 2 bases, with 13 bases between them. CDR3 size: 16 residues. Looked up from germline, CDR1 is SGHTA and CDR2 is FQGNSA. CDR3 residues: CASSLAYSLIQETQYF. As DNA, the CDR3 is TGTGCCAGCAGCTTAGCTTACAGTCTGATACAAGAGACCCAGTACTTC.

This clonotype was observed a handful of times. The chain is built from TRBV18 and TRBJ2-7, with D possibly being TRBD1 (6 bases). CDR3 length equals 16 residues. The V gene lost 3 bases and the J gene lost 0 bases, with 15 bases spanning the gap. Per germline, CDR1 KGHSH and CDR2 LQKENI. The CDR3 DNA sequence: TGTGCCAGCTCACCCCCAGCAGGACAGAGCTCCTACGAGCAGTACTTC. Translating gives CASSPPAGQSSYEQYF. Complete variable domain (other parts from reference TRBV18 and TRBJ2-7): NAGVMQNPRHLVRRRGQEARLRCSPMKGHSHVYWYRQLPEEGLKFMVYLQKENIIDESGMPKERFSAEFPKEGPSILRIQQVVRGDSAAYFCASSPPAGQSSYEQYFGPGTRLTVT.

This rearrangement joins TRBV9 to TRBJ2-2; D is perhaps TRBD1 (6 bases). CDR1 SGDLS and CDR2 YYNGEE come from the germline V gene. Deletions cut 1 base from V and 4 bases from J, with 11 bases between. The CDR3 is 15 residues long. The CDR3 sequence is CASSVTGTITGELFF. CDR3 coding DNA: TGTGCCAGCAGCGTAACCGGGACAATCACCGGGGAGCTGTTTTTT.

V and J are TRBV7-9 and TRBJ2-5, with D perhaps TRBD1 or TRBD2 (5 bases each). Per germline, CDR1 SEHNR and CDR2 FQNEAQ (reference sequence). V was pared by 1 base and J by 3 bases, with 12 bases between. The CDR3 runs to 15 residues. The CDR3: CASSLGGGSEETQYF. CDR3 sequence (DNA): TGTGCCAGCAGCTTAGGTGGGGGAAGTGAAGAGACCCAGTACTTC.

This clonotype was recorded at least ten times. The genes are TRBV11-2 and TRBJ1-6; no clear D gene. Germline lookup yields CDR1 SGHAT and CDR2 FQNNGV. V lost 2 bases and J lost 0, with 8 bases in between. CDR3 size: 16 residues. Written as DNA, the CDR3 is TGTGCCAGCAGCTTATGGATGGACTCCTATAATTCACCCCTCCACTTT. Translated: CASSLWMDSYNSPLHF.

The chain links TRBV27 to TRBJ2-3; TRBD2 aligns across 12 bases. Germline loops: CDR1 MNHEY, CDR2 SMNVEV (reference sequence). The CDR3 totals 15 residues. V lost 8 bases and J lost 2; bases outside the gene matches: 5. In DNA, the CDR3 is TGTGCCAGCCACGGACTAGCGGGGCTCACAGATACGCAGTATTTT. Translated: CASHGLAGLTDTQYF.

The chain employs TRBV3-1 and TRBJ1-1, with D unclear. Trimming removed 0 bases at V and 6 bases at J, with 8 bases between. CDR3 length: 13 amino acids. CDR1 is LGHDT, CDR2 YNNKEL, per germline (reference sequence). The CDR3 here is CASSQDMGAEAFF. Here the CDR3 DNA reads TGTGCCAGCAGCCAAGATATGGGTGCTGAAGCTTTCTTT.

The CDR3 DNA reads TGTGCCATCAGTGGGTTAGGAAGCGGGAGAATTATGGACACCGGGGAGCTGTTTTTT. Protein sequence: CAISGLGSGRIMDTGELFF. The chain combines TRBV10-3 with TRBJ2-2, with TRBD2 identical over 8 bases. The CDR3 totals 19 residues. Germline trimming cut 4 bases from V and 3 bases from J; bases unmatched to any gene: 16. Germline CDR1 and CDR2: ENHRY and SYGVKD.

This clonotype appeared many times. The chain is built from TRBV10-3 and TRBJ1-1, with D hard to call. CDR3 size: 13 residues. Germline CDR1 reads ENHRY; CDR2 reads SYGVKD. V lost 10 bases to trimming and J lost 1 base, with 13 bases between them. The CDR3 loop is CASSRHGNTEAFF. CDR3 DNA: TGTGCCAGCTCCAGACACGGGAACACTGAAGCTTTCTTT.

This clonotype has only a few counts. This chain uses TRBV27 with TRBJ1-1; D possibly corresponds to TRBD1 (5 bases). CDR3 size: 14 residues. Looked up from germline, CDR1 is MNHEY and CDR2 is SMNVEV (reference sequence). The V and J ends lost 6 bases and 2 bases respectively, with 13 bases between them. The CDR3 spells CASSRWDQNTEAFF. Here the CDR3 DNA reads TGTGCCAGCAGCCGGTGGGACCAAAACACTGAAGCTTTCTTT.

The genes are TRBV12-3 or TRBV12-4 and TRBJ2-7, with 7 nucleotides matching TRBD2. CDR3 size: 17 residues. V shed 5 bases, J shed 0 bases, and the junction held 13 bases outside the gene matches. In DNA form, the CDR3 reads TGTGCCAGCAGTCCTCCTAGGTTGGGCGGGAGCTCCTACGAGCAGTACTTC. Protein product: CASSPPRLGGSSYEQYF.

The DNA for the CDR3 is TGTGCCAGCAGTACTCGACACGCAGAGGGCACAGATACGCAGTATTTT. Translated: CASSTRHAEGTDTQYF. V and J are TRBV27 and TRBJ2-3, with unresolved D. CDR3 length: 16 amino acids. Germline V CDR1 and CDR2: MNHEY, SMNVEV (reference sequence). Trimming pared 5 bases from V and 1 base from J, leaving 16 bases between.

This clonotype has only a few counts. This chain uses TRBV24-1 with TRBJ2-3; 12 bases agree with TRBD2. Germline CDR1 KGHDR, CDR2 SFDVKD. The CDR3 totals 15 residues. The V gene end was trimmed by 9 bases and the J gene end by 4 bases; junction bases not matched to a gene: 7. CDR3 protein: CATSTSGRLPDTQYF. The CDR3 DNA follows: TGTGCCACCTCCACTAGCGGGAGGCTCCCAGATACGCAGTATTTT.

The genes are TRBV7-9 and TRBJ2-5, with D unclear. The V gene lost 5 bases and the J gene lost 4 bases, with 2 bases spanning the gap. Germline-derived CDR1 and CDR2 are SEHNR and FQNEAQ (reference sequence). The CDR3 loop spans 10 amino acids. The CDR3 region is CASSAETQYF. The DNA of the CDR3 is TGTGCCAGCAGCGCAGAGACCCAGTACTTC.

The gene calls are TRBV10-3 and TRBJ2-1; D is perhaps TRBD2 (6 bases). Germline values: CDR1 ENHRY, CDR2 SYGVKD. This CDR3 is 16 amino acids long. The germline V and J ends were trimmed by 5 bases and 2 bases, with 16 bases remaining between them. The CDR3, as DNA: TGTGCCATCAGTCGTAACTTGGCGGGGCCCTACAATGAGCAGTTCTTC. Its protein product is CAISRNLAGPYNEQFF.

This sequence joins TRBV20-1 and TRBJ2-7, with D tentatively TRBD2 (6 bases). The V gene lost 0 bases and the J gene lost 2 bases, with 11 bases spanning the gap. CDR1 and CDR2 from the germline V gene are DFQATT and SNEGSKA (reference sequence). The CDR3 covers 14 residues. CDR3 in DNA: TGCAGTGCTAGAGATCGCGGGGCTCCCTACGAGCAGTACTTC. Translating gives CSARDRGAPYEQYF.

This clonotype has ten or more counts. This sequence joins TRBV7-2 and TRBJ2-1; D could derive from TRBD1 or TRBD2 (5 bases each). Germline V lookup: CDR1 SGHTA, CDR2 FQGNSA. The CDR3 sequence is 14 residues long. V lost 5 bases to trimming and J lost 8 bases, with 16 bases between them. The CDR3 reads CASSPGTYQHEQFF. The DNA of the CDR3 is TGTGCCAGCAGCCCCGGGACCTACCAACATGAGCAGTTCTTC.

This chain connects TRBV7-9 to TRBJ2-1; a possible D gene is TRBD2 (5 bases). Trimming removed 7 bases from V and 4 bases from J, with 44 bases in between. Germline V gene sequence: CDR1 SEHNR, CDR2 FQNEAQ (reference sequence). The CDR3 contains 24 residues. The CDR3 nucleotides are TGTGCCAGCATACGCGGAGACTCGAAGGGTAGCAGGAGGAGGATATACCCCACTTACAATGAGCAGTTCTTC. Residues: CASIRGDSKGSRRRIYPTYNEQFF.

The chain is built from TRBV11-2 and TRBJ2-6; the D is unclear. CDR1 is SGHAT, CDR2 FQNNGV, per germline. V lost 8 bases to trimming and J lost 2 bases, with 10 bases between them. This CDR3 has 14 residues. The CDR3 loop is CASGPLTGANVLTF. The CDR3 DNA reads TGTGCCAGCGGACCCTTAACTGGGGCCAACGTCCTGACTTTC.